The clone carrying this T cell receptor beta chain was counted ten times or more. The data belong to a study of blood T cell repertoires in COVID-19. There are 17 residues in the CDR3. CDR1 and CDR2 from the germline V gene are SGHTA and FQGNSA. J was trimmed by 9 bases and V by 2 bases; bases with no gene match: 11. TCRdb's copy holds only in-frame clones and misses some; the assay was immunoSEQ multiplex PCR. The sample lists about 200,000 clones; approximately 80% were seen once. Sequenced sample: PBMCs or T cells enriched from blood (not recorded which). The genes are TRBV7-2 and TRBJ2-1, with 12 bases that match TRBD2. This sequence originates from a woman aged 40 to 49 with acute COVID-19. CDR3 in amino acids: CASSLSPGLAGPREQFF. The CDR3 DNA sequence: TGTGCCAGCAGCTTATCTCCGGGACTAGCGGGCCCACGTGAGCAGTTCTTC.